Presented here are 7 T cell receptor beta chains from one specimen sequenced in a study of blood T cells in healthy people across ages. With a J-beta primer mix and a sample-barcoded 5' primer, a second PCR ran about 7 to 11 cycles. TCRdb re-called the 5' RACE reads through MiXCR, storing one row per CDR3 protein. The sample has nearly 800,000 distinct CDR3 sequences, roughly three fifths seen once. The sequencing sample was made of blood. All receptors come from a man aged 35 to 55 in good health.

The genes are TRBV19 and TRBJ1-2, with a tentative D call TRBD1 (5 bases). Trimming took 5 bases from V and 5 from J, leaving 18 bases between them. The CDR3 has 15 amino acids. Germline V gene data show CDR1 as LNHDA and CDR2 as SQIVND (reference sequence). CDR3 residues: CASSLRDRSLYGYTF. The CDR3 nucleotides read TGTGCCAGTAGTCTTCGGGACCGTTCCCTTTATGGCTACACCTTC.

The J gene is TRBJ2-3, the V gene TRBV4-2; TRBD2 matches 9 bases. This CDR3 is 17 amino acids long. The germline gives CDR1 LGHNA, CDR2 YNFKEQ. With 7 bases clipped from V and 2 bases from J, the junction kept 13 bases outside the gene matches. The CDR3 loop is CASTRGSGSRNTDTQYF. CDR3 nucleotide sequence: TGTGCCAGCACCCGGGGTAGCGGGAGTAGGAACACAGATACGCAGTATTTT.

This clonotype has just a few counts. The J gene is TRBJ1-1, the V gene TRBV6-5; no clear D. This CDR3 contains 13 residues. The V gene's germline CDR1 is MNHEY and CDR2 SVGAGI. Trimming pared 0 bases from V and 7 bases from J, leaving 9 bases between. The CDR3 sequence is CASSYSGGFEAFF. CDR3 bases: TGTGCCAGCAGTTACTCCGGCGGGTTTGAAGCTTTCTTT.

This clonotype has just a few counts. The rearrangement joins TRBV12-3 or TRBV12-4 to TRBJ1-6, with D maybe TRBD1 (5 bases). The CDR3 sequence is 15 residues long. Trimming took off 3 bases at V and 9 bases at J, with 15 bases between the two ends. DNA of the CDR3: TGTGCCAGCAGTTTGAATGGGCAGGGCGGTTCACCCCTCCACTTT. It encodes CASSLNGQGGSPLHF.

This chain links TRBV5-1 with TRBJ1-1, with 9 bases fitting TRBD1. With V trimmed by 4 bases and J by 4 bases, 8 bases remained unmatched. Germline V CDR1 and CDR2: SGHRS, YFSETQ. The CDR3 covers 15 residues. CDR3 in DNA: TGCGCCAGCAGCGGACGGACAGGGGAAGGCACTGAAGCTTTCTTT. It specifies CASSGRTGEGTEAFF.

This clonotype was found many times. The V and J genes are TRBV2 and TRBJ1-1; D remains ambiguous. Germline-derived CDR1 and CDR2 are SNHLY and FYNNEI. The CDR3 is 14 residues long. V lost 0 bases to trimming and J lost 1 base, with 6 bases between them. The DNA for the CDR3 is TGTGCCAGCAGTGAAGCTGTGGGGAACACTGAAGCTTTCTTT. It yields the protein CASSEAVGNTEAFF.

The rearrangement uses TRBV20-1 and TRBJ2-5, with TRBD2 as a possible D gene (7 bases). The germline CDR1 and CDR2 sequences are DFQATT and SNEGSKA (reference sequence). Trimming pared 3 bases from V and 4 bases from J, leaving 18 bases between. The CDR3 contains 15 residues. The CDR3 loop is CSASPEGGWGETQYF. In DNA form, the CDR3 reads TGCAGTGCTAGCCCTGAGGGGGGGTGGGGAGAGACCCAGTACTTC.